The clone carrying this T cell receptor (beta chain) was detected once. The antigen remains undetermined. cDNA libraries for TCR alpha and TCR beta, carrying sample barcodes and UMIs, came from 5'RACE with constant-segment primers. TCRdb ran MiXCR on the 5' RACE reads and lists one entry per CDR3 protein. The sample consists of more than 350,000 distinct CDR3 sequences, around a fifth of them appearing once. This specimen comes from a study of T-cell memory formation after mild COVID-19. Whole-study findings and limits: Detection of some responders pre-infection suggested pre-existing cross-reactive memory T cells participated. Among contracting clones, CD4+ were mainly CM/EM and CD8+ enriched in EMRA.

Germline CDR1 SGHTA, CDR2 FQGNSA. This CDR3 has 15 residues. V lost 0 bases and J 0 bases, leaving 6 bases between the germline ends. V is TRBV7-2 and J is TRBJ1-5, with unresolved D. This sequence originates from an adult woman who had mild COVID-19 (a few samples of this study predate the infection). Cell type and time point are not known. Sequenced: PBMCs or a T cell subset sorted from them (not recorded which). CDR3 residues: CASSLAAYSNQPQHF. The CDR3 bases are TGTGCCAGCAGCTTAGCGGCATATAGCAATCAGCCCCAGCATTTT.